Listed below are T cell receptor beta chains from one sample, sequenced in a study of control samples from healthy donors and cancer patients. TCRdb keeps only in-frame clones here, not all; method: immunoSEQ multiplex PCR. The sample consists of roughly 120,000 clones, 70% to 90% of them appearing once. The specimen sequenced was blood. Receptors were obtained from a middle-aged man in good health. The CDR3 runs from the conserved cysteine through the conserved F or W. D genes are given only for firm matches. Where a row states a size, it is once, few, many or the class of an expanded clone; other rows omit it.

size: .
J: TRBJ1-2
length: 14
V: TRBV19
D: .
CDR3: CASKMKGEVAGYTF
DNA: TGTGCCAGTAAAATGAAAGGGGAGGTTGCGGGCTACACCTTC

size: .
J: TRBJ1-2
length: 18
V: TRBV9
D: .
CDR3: CASSVLGSSGAGASGYTF
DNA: TGTGCCAGCAGCGTTCTAGGGTCGTCTGGGGCGGGGGCCTCTGGCTACACCTTC

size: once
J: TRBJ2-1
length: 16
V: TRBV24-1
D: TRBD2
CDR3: CATSAGGAGSYNEQFF
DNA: TGTGCCACCAGTGCGGGGGGGGCGGGCTCCTACAATGAGCAGTTCTTC

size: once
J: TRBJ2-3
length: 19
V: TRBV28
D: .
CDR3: CASSSLYLWGRDSTDTQYF
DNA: TGTGCCAGCAGTTCATTATATCTTTGGGGCAGGGATAGCACAGATACGCAGTATTTT

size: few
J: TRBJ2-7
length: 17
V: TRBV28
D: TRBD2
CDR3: CASSTGLAGSMNYEQYF
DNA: TGTGCCAGCAGCACGGGACTAGCGGGGTCCATGAACTACGAGCAGTACTTC

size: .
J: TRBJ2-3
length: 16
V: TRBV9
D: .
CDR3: CASSAGQISAGDTQYF
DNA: TGTGCCAGCAGCGCCGGCCAGATAAGCGCCGGGGATACGCAGTATTTT

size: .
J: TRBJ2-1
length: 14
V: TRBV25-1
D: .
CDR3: CASSPLRGYNEQFF
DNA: TGTGCCAGCAGTCCGCTACGCGGGTACAATGAGCAGTTCTTC

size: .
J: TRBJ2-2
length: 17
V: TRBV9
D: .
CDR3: CASSHPKDVANTGELFF
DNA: TGTGCCAGCAGCCACCCAAAGGACGTAGCGAACACCGGGGAGCTGTTTTTT

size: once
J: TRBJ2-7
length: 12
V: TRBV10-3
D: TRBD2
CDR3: CAISRGGAQQYF
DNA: TGTGCCATCAGTCGGGGGGGAGCGCAGCAGTACTTC

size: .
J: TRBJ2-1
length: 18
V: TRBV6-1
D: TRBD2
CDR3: CASSEALASGGALSEQFF
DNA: TGTGCCAGCAGTGAAGCGCTCGCAAGCGGGGGGGCCCTCAGTGAGCAGTTCTTC

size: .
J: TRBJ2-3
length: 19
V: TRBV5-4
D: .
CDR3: CASSQLGGGSPLSTDTQYF
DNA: TGTGCCAGCAGCCAGCTGGGAGGGGGTTCTCCTCTTAGCACAGATACGCAGTATTTT

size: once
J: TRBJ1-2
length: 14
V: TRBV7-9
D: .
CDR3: CASSSTGLNYGYTF
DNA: TGTGCCAGCAGCTCCACAGGACTAAACTATGGCTACACCTTC

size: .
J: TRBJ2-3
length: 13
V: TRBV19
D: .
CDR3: CASSRRGQDTQYF
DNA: TGTGCCAGTAGTAGGAGGGGCCAAGATACGCAGTATTTT

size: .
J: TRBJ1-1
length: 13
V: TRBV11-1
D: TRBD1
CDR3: CASSRQGYTEAFF
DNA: TGTGCCAGCAGCCGACAGGGGTACACTGAAGCTTTCTTT